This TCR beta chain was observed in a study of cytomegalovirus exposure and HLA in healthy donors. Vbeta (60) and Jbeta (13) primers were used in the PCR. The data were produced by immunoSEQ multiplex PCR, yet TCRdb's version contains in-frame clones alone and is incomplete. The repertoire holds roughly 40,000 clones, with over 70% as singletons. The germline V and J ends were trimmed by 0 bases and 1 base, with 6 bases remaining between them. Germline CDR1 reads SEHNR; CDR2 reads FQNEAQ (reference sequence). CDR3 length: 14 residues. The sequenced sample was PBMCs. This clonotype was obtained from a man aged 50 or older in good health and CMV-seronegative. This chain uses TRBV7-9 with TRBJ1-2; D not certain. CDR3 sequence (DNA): TGTGCCAGCAGCTTAGCCGGTGGTAACTATGGCTACACCTTC. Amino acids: CASSLAGGNYGYTF. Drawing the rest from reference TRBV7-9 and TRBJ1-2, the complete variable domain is DTGVSQNPRHKITKRGQNVTFRCDPISEHNRLYWYRQTLGQGPEFLTYFQNEAQLEKSRLLSDRFSAERPKGSFSTLEIQRTEQGDSAMYLCASSLAGGNYGYTFGSGTRLTVV.